This paragraph covers one T cell receptor (beta chain) sequence. Antigen: not known. CD45RO negativity and positive selection for CCR7 defined naive CD8 cells, a population that excluded terminally differentiated effector memory CD45RA+ cells. The data were taken from a study of shared clonotypes between healthy human individuals. Whole-study findings and limits: Apart from blood, nothing was sampled; tissue repertoires likely differ. The donor pool, a small one, limited the genetic and exposure-history diversity represented. The study generally estimated greater richness for naive than memory subsets.

Only in-frame clones appear in the TCRdb table, and some are missing; sequencing was by immunoSEQ multiplex PCR. Among roughly 550,000 clones listed, nearly 97% were seen once. The sequenced sample consisted of naive CD8+ T cells sorted from blood. This sequence was found in a young woman in good health.

CDR3 DNA: TGTGCCAGTAGTATGGGACTAGCGGGGGATACGCAGTATTTT. Translation gives CASSMGLAGDTQYF. The rearrangement uses TRBV19 and TRBJ2-3, with 13 nucleotides matching TRBD2. CDR3 length: 14 amino acids. The germline gives CDR1 LNHDA, CDR2 SQIVND (reference sequence). Trimming removed 3 bases from V and 6 bases from J; junction bases left unmatched: 0.